Listed below are T cell receptor beta chains from one sample, sequenced in a study of early T cells in non-severe SARS-CoV-2 infection. TCRdb re-called the 5' RACE reads with MiXCR, one entry per CDR3 protein. The sample shows 42,000 or so distinct CDR3 sequences, roughly 6% of them seen only once. This specimen was whole blood, taken at baseline. The receptors here all came from an adult who was a healthcare worker with PCR-confirmed SARS-CoV-2 infection or an uninfected control (not recorded which). Both conserved end residues are part of each CDR3. The D gene is left open where the match is weak. Clone sizes are given selectively: once, few, many, or a class where the clone is expanded.

abundance | len | j_gene | v_gene | d_gene | CDR3aa | CDR3nt
many | 15 | TRBJ1-1 | TRBV4-2 | . | CASSLSQGPNTEAFF | TGTGCCAGCAGCCTAAGCCAGGGCCCGAACACTGAAGCTTTCTTT
few | 14 | TRBJ1-6 | TRBV6-1 | . | CASSEGTHNSPLHF | TGTGCCAGCAGTGAAGGGACCCATAATTCACCCCTCCACTTT
. | 15 | TRBJ2-1 | TRBV20-1 | TRBD2 | CSPWTSGGYYNEQFF | TGCAGTCCTTGGACTAGCGGGGGCTACTACAATGAGCAGTTCTTC
many | 14 | TRBJ2-7 | TRBV27 | . | CASSPRTRGGEQYF | TGTGCCAGCAGTCCCCGGACCAGGGGAGGCGAGCAGTACTTC
many | 15 | TRBJ2-5 | TRBV6-2/TRBV6-3 | TRBD2 | CASKPGLADQETQYF | TGTGCCAGCAAACCGGGACTAGCGGACCAAGAGACCCAGTACTTC
many | 14 | TRBJ2-5 | TRBV20-1 | TRBD2 | CSAPQAGGQETQYF | TGCAGTGCTCCCCAAGCGGGGGGGCAAGAGACCCAGTACTTC
. | 13 | TRBJ2-2 | TRBV7-9 | . | CASSLDSAGELFF | TGTGCCAGCAGCTTAGACTCTGCCGGGGAGCTGTTTTTT
few | 14 | TRBJ1-2 | TRBV19 | . | CASSITGTNYGYTF | TGTGCCAGTAGTATCACAGGAACTAACTATGGCTACACCTTC
. | 15 | TRBJ2-3 | TRBV7-8 | . | CASSLNNLITDTQYF | TGTGCCAGCAGCTTAAATAACCTGATCACAGATACGCAGTATTTT
many | 15 | TRBJ2-1 | TRBV7-3 | . | CASSLTRASYNEQFF | TGTGCCAGCAGCTTAACCCGGGCCTCCTACAATGAGCAGTTCTTC
many | 15 | TRBJ2-3 | TRBV7-8 | . | CASSLGAYYTDTQYF | TGTGCCAGCAGCTTAGGGGCCTATTACACAGATACGCAGTATTTT
many | 14 | TRBJ1-5 | TRBV19 | . | CASNNPIANQPQHF | TGTGCCAGTAATAACCCCATCGCCAATCAGCCCCAGCATTTT
many | 14 | TRBJ1-2 | TRBV28 | . | CASSLGRANYGYTF | TGTGCCAGCAGTTTGGGACGCGCTAACTATGGCTACACCTTC
many | 14 | TRBJ1-5 | TRBV19 | . | CASSIQGNNQPQHF | TGTGCCAGTAGTATCCAGGGGAACAATCAGCCCCAGCATTTT